This T cell receptor (beta chain) is drawn from a study of tumor-infiltrating lymphocytes in primary liver carcinoma. Study results and limitations: Just around 7-25% of top clones spanned all five tumor regions. It was tumor-adjacent and tumor-blood pairs that overlapped less than tumor region pairs did.

This CDR3 has 15 residues. Germline V lookup: CDR1 LGHNA, CDR2 YNFKEQ. Unsorted bulk tissue, roughly 19-33 mg of it, served as the source for co-extraction of RNA and DNA. As to this clonotype: What it binds is not known. A read error may explain this, as a much larger clone is one base away.

With a constant-region primer, TCR beta cDNA was made from 500 ng of total RNA. Three nested multiplex PCR rounds, a slightly modified ARM-PCR method, built the TCR beta libraries. Both of the initial two PCR rounds ran for about 9 cycles and employed TRBV1-TRBV30 forward primers alongside a C-beta reverse primer. TCRdb re-called the multiplex PCR reads with MiXCR, one entry per CDR3 protein. The table has 120,000 or so distinct CDR3 sequences, less than 80% seen once. This chain connects TRBV4-2 to TRBJ2-3, with TRBD2 identical over 9 bases. Sequenced material: liver tumor tissue from sampling region 1. Noted subset: tumor region T1, superior pole. This sequence originates from a woman aged 55-70 years with primary liver carcinoma and hepatitis B virus infection. The CDR3 spells CASSQDLTSGDKQYF. The CDR3 nucleotides are TGTGCCAGCAGCCAAGACCTGACTAGCGGAGATAAGCAGTATTTT.